Listed below are T cell receptor beta chains from one sample, sequenced in a study of chronic HIV infection and antiretroviral therapy. TCRdb analysed the 5' RACE reads with MiXCR anew, one entry per CDR3 protein. Of some 38,000 distinct CDR3 sequences listed, around 8.7% are singletons. The sequencing input was peripheral blood. The receptors shown here come from an adult who had HIV and had not received antiretroviral therapy, or was an uninfected healthy control (not recorded which). Each CDR3 is given with its conserved first and last residue. Each record gives: D gene, J gene, V gene, clone size, CDR3 DNA, CDR3 protein. D genes are given only for firm matches. Some rows mark clone size as missing; the rest say once, few, many or name a class of expanded clone.

D gene: -
J gene: TRBJ2-1
V gene: TRBV27
clone size: many
CDR3 DNA: TGTGCCAGCACCACTTTTTGGGGAAGGAACAATGAGCAGTTCTTC
CDR3 protein: CASTTFWGRNNEQFF

D gene: -
J gene: TRBJ1-5
V gene: TRBV2
clone size: many
CDR3 DNA: TGTGCCAGCAGTTCTTTATTGTCCAATCAGCCCCAGCATTTT
CDR3 protein: CASSSLLSNQPQHF

D gene: -
J gene: TRBJ2-5
V gene: TRBV4-1
clone size: many
CDR3 DNA: TGCGCCAGCAGCCAAGATATAGTGAGCGGAAGTCAAGAGACCCAGTACTTC
CDR3 protein: CASSQDIVSGSQETQYF

D gene: TRBD1
J gene: TRBJ2-1
V gene: TRBV20-1
clone size: many
CDR3 DNA: TGCAGTGCTAGAGATTATCAGGGGGCTATGTCCTACAATGAGCAGTTCTTC
CDR3 protein: CSARDYQGAMSYNEQFF

D gene: -
J gene: TRBJ1-6
V gene: TRBV11-2
clone size: -
CDR3 DNA: TGTGCCAGCAGCTTACTTCGGGGCTCCGGTTCACCCCTCCACTTT
CDR3 protein: CASSLLRGSGSPLHF

D gene: TRBD1
J gene: TRBJ1-1
V gene: TRBV28
clone size: -
CDR3 DNA: TGTGCCAGCAGTTTTCCTACGGACAGGCGGAACACTGAAGCTTTCTTT
CDR3 protein: CASSFPTDRRNTEAFF

D gene: -
J gene: TRBJ1-1
V gene: TRBV6-2/TRBV6-3
clone size: -
CDR3 DNA: TGTGCCAGCAGTTACCGCTCCATGAACACTGAAGCTTTCTTT
CDR3 protein: CASSYRSMNTEAFF

D gene: -
J gene: TRBJ2-5
V gene: TRBV29-1
clone size: -
CDR3 DNA: TGCAGCGTTGCGGATAGCGCCGAAGAGACCCAGTACTTC
CDR3 protein: CSVADSAEETQYF

D gene: -
J gene: TRBJ2-7
V gene: TRBV20-1
clone size: many
CDR3 DNA: TGCAGTGCTAGAGATTTGGCAGCGACCTACGAGCAGTACTTC
CDR3 protein: CSARDLAATYEQYF

D gene: -
J gene: TRBJ1-2
V gene: TRBV5-6
clone size: few
CDR3 DNA: TGTGCCAGCAGCTTGGAACGCAGCTATGGCTACACCTTC
CDR3 protein: CASSLERSYGYTF

D gene: TRBD1
J gene: TRBJ2-3
V gene: TRBV4-2
clone size: many
CDR3 DNA: TGTGCCAGCAGCCCCTGGGACAGACCTAGCACAGATACGCAGTATTTT
CDR3 protein: CASSPWDRPSTDTQYF

D gene: TRBD2
J gene: TRBJ2-1
V gene: TRBV10-3
clone size: -
CDR3 DNA: TGTGCCATCAGTAGGACTAGCGGGGGGCGGAATGAGCAGTTCTTC
CDR3 protein: CAISRTSGGRNEQFF

D gene: -
J gene: TRBJ2-1
V gene: TRBV20-1
clone size: many
CDR3 DNA: TGCAGTGCTAGATGGGACACCGACAATGAGCAGTTCTTC
CDR3 protein: CSARWDTDNEQFF

D gene: -
J gene: TRBJ1-6
V gene: TRBV27
clone size: -
CDR3 DNA: TGTGCCAGCAGTAGAGGAGGTTCACCCCTCCACTTT
CDR3 protein: CASSRGGSPLHF

D gene: -
J gene: TRBJ2-7
V gene: TRBV7-6
clone size: many
CDR3 DNA: TGTGCCAGCAGCTTAGCGCTGGGGGACGAGCAGTACTTC
CDR3 protein: CASSLALGDEQYF

D gene: -
J gene: TRBJ2-1
V gene: TRBV4-3
clone size: few
CDR3 DNA: TGCGCCAGCAGCCAAGATTATTACAATGAGCAGTTCTTC
CDR3 protein: CASSQDYYNEQFF

D gene: -
J gene: TRBJ2-1
V gene: TRBV28
clone size: many
CDR3 DNA: TGTGCCAGCAGTTTATGGACCGCCGCCAATGAGCAGTTCTTC
CDR3 protein: CASSLWTAANEQFF

D gene: TRBD2
J gene: TRBJ2-5
V gene: TRBV29-1
clone size: few
CDR3 DNA: TGCAGCGTTGTGGGACTAGAAGAGACCCAGTACTTC
CDR3 protein: CSVVGLEETQYF

D gene: -
J gene: TRBJ2-1
V gene: TRBV6-2/TRBV6-3
clone size: many
CDR3 DNA: TGTGCCAGCAGTTACAGTAGCTCCTACAATGAGCAGTTCTTC
CDR3 protein: CASSYSSSYNEQFF

D gene: -
J gene: TRBJ2-7
V gene: TRBV20-1
clone size: many
CDR3 DNA: TGCAGTGCAAGACTAGAGTCCCACGAGCAGTACTTC
CDR3 protein: CSARLESHEQYF

D gene: -
J gene: TRBJ2-1
V gene: TRBV6-5
clone size: many
CDR3 DNA: TGTGCCAGCAGTTACGGGACTCCTTACAATGAGCAGTTCTTC
CDR3 protein: CASSYGTPYNEQFF

D gene: TRBD1
J gene: TRBJ2-3
V gene: TRBV29-1
clone size: many
CDR3 DNA: TGCAGCGTTCGGAAGGGGGCTGCAGATACGCAGTATTTT
CDR3 protein: CSVRKGAADTQYF

D gene: -
J gene: TRBJ2-4
V gene: TRBV29-1
clone size: few
CDR3 DNA: TGCAGCGTTGTGGCAGGGGTCCCTTTTTTC
CDR3 protein: CSVVAGVPFF

D gene: -
J gene: TRBJ2-2
V gene: TRBV28
clone size: few
CDR3 DNA: TGTGCCAGCAGTTTAGGACAGTTAGAGAGGACCGGGGAGCTGTTTTTT
CDR3 protein: CASSLGQLERTGELFF

D gene: -
J gene: TRBJ2-5
V gene: TRBV5-6
clone size: -
CDR3 DNA: TGTGCCAGCAGCTTGGACCAACAAGAGACCCAGTACTTC
CDR3 protein: CASSLDQQETQYF

D gene: -
J gene: TRBJ2-1
V gene: TRBV29-1
clone size: few
CDR3 DNA: TGCAGCGTTGAGAGGAGGAGGGATGAGCAGTTCTTC
CDR3 protein: CSVERRRDEQFF

D gene: -
J gene: TRBJ1-1
V gene: TRBV29-1
clone size: -
CDR3 DNA: TGCAGCGTTGACGCCCAGGTCAATGAAACTTTCTTT
CDR3 protein: CSVDAQVNETFF

D gene: -
J gene: TRBJ2-7
V gene: TRBV21-1
clone size: many
CDR3 DNA: TGTGCCAGCGGAGGGGTAGGAGAGCAGTACTTC
CDR3 protein: CASGGVGEQYF